The T cell receptor beta chain under discussion was sequenced for a study of blood T cell repertoires in COVID-19. The CDR3 is made up of 15 amino acids. The V and J ends lost 1 base and 6 bases, in that order; junction bases with no gene match: 5. The germline CDR1 and CDR2 sequences are SSHAT and FNYEAQ (reference sequence). TCRdb keeps only in-frame clones here, not all; method: immunoSEQ multiplex PCR. The sample yields some 31,000 clones, about 92% seen once. The V and J genes are TRBV7-7 and TRBJ2-1, with 8 bases lining up with TRBD2. The receptor was derived from a middle-aged man with active COVID-19. The sample consisted of peripheral blood. Here the CDR3 DNA reads TGTGCCAGCAGCTTAGTGGCGGGAGGAGGCAATGAGCAGTTCTTC. Protein sequence: CASSLVAGGGNEQFF.